The entry that follows covers one T cell receptor beta chain sequence. The antigen is undetermined. This sample was taken from a study of T cell responses to AZD1222 COVID-19 vaccine. Whole-study results and caveats: Two AZD1222 doses significantly raised spike-specific TCR breadth and depth over controls.

CDR1 and CDR2 (germline): LGHDT, YNNKEL (reference sequence). V dropped 3 bases and J dropped 5; count of bases not matched to a gene: 8. The CDR3 is made up of 15 amino acids. TCRdb's table, derived via immunoSEQ multiplex PCR, lists solely in-frame clones and lacks some. The sample yields 120,000 or so clones, about 87% seen once. The chain carries TRBV3-1 (or the pseudogene TRBV3-2) and TRBJ2-7; 9 bases fit TRBD2. Sample: peripheral blood, taken 28 days after the second AZD1222 dose. This receptor was taken from an adult who received the AZD1222 COVID-19 vaccine. The CDR3 reads CASSQVLAGEHEQYF. As DNA, the CDR3 is TGTGCCAGCAGCCAGGTTTTAGCGGGAGAACACGAGCAGTACTTC.